This T cell receptor (beta chain) was sequenced in a study of T cell responses to AZD1222 COVID-19 vaccine. The V segment lost 3 bases and the J segment 3 bases; nucleotides outside the gene matches: 14. CDR1 and CDR2 from the germline V gene are SGHTA and FQGTGA. The CDR3 totals 20 residues. Study-wide results and limits: Targeting of unmutated variant regions was reportedly seen in nearly half of spike-specific TCRs. Donors in the cohort were predominantly white British and more often female, and clonal diversity was possibly underestimated.

In its sample, this clone was seen once. What it binds is unknown. Only in-frame clones appear in the TCRdb table, and some are missing; sequencing was by immunoSEQ multiplex PCR. This sample has some 150,000 clones, with 75% to 90% found just once. The input for sequencing was peripheral blood, taken on day 0 of AZD1222 vaccination. This chain uses TRBV7-3 with TRBJ2-3, with 14 bases identical to TRBD2. The TCR sequence derives from an adult in good health. The CDR3 coding sequence is TGTGCCAGCAGCTTTGCGGGGACGGGACTAGCGGGAGTGGGTACAGATACGCAGTATTTT. It codes for CASSFAGTGLAGVGTDTQYF.